A single sample is the source of the 6 T cell receptor beta chains below, sequenced in a study of shared clonotypes between healthy human individuals. The assay was immunoSEQ multiplex PCR, and TCRdb's table has in-frame clones only and misses some. This sample yields about a million clones, of which around 74% are seen a single time; roughly 1.4% belongs to the top ten. The sample was memory CD4+ T cells sorted from blood. Subset noted: CD45RA-negative fraction. All receptors derive from a man aged 18 to 29 in good health.

As regards this clone: At the DNA level, this CDR3 is encoded by other sequences in the same sample as well. This rearrangement joins TRBV18 to TRBJ2-3; no clear D gene. V gave up 1 base and J gave up 5 bases, with 4 bases separating them. CDR1 and CDR2 from the germline V gene are KGHSH and LQKENI. The CDR3 spans 12 residues. In DNA, the CDR3 is TGTGCCAGCTCACCACTAGGAGATACGCAGTATTTT. It yields the protein CASSPLGDTQYF. The full variable domain, completed using reference TRBV18 and TRBJ2-3, is NAGVMQNPRHLVRRRGQEARLRCSPMKGHSHVYWYRQLPEEGLKFMVYLQKENIIDESGMPKERFSAEFPKEGPSILRIQQVVRGDSAAYFCASSPLGDTQYFGPGTRLTVL.

The table lists this clone with a count of one. J is TRBJ2-3 and V is TRBV6-4; 8 bases align to TRBD2. This CDR3 contains 15 residues. Germline CDR1 reads MRHNA; CDR2 reads SNTAGT. Unmatched junction bases numbered 8, after V lost 4 bases and J lost 5 bases. The CDR3 sequence: CASSVELAARDTQYF. CDR3 nucleotides: TGTGCCAGCAGTGTCGAACTAGCGGCAAGAGATACGCAGTATTTT.

This chain connects TRBV18 to TRBJ2-1; D not resolved. The CDR3 is 13 residues long. Trimming took off 5 bases at V and 5 bases at J, with 10 bases between the two ends. Germline-derived CDR1 and CDR2 are KGHSH and LQKENI. The CDR3 region is CASSYYVNNEQFF. For the CDR3, the DNA is TGTGCCAGCTCATACTATGTTAACAATGAGCAGTTCTTC.

A remark on this clone: Distinct nucleotide sequences in the sample also encode this CDR3. The chain employs TRBV5-1 and TRBJ2-7; TRBD1 matches 8 bases. This CDR3 has 14 amino acids. Germline trimming cut 4 bases from V and 5 bases from J; bases unmatched to any gene: 8. Germline CDR1 is SGHRS and CDR2 is YFSETQ. CDR3 bases: TGCGCCAGCAGCCGAACAGGGGGGCGGGACGAGCAGTACTTC. Amino acid sequence: CASSRTGGRDEQYF.

The chain is built from TRBV5-1 and TRBJ2-2; the D is unclear. The CDR3 extends over 14 amino acids. The V end was cut by 4 bases, the J end by 1 base, with 8 bases between. Germline assignment: CDR1 SGHRS and CDR2 YFSETQ. The CDR3, as DNA: TGCGCCAGCAGCCCTAGATTGAACACCGGGGAGCTGTTTTTT. It specifies CASSPRLNTGELFF.

This clone occurred a few times. The genes are TRBV7-9 and TRBJ1-6; D is unresolved. V lost 5 bases and J 9 bases, leaving 11 bases between the germline ends. Looked up from germline, CDR1 is SEHNR and CDR2 is FQNEAQ (reference sequence). The CDR3 totals 13 residues. The DNA for the CDR3 is TGTGCCAGCAGCCCTGAGCAGAGTTCACCCCTCCACTTT. It encodes CASSPEQSSPLHF.